These 21 T cell receptor beta chains came from one sample sequenced in a study of control samples from healthy donors and cancer patients. Here immunoSEQ multiplex PCR was the method, and the copy in TCRdb shows in-frame clones only, minus some. The table includes some 130,000 clones, approximately 92% detected once. Sequenced: blood. The receptors were sampled from a man between 18 and 35 years old in good health.

This clone was seen only once. The chain uses TRBV4-2 and TRBJ2-2, with 7 nucleotides matching TRBD1. V trimming: 0 bases; J trimming: 5 bases; junction bases outside the gene matches: 6. The germline CDR1 and CDR2 sequences are LGHNA and YNFKEQ. CDR3 length equals 16 residues. CDR3 region: CASSQESGTATGELFF. CDR3 coding DNA: TGTGCCAGCAGCCAAGAATCCGGGACAGCTACCGGGGAGCTGTTTTTT.

The rearrangement joins TRBV29-1 to TRBJ1-2; D may be TRBD1 (6 bases). Trimming took off 3 bases at V and 4 bases at J, with 12 bases between the two ends. This CDR3 has 13 residues. Germline CDR1 and CDR2: SQVTM and ANQGSEA. The CDR3 reads CSVESPGAYGYTF. The CDR3 region has the DNA TGCAGCGTTGAGTCCCCGGGGGCCTATGGCTACACCTTC.

This clone was detected once. The chain carries TRBV28 and TRBJ1-6; TRBD1 agrees at 8 bases. V was clipped by 6 bases and J by 12 bases; unmatched bases: 13. The germline V gene encodes CDR1 MDHEN and CDR2 SYDVKM. This CDR3 region has 15 residues. In DNA form, the CDR3 reads TGTGCCAGCAGCTCGGGACAGGTTAATACTCGACCCCTCCACTTT. This codes for CASSSGQVNTRPLHF.

The CDR3 bases are TGTGCCAGCAGTACGACGACAGGGGACTACTTC. It translates to CASSTTTGDYF. This rearrangement joins TRBV6-5 to TRBJ2-5, with 8 bases matching TRBD1. Germline lookup yields CDR1 MNHEY and CDR2 SVGAGI. Trimming cost V 5 bases and J 14 bases; bases outside gene matches: 7. The CDR3 contains 11 residues.

The rearrangement uses TRBV5-1 and TRBJ1-1; D gene ambiguous. The ends were cut back, 0 bases at V and 3 bases at J, with 27 bases in the middle. The CDR3 is 20 amino acids. Germline lookup yields CDR1 SGHRS and CDR2 YFSETQ. The DNA of the CDR3 is TGCGCCAGCAGCTTGGCCGTCTCGCGAACCCTGCGTAACCGGGACACTGAAGCTTTCTTT. Amino acid sequence: CASSLAVSRTLRNRDTEAFF.

The chain combines TRBV14 with TRBJ2-3, with 9 bases lining up with TRBD2. After removal of 1 base from V and 4 bases from J, the junction contained 6 bases not matched to a gene. The CDR3 is 16 amino acids. Per the germline V gene, CDR1 is SGHDN and CDR2 is FVKESK. The CDR3 DNA sequence: TGTGCCAGCAGCCAAGTAGGGCGGGGGGGCGCAGATACGCAGTATTTT. Amino acids: CASSQVGRGGADTQYF.

This clone was seen a handful of times. The rearrangement uses TRBV6-6 and TRBJ1-6, with D tentatively TRBD1 (6 bases). Deletions cut 5 bases from V and 10 bases from J, with 15 bases between. Per the germline V gene, CDR1 is MNHNY and CDR2 is SVGAGI (reference sequence). The CDR3 has 14 amino acids. CDR3 sequence (DNA): TGTGCCAGCAGTCACAGGGAATCGTGGTCACCCCTCCACTTT. Its protein is CASSHRESWSPLHF.

V and J are TRBV7-9 and TRBJ2-5; D might be TRBD2 (5 bases). Germline lookup yields CDR1 SEHNR and CDR2 FQNEAQ (reference sequence). This CDR3 comprises 14 residues. The V and J ends lost 2 bases and 2 bases respectively, with 9 bases between them. The CDR3: CASSLTGLQETQYF. DNA of the CDR3: TGTGCCAGCAGCTTAACGGGGTTACAAGAGACCCAGTACTTC.

V gene TRBV6-5 combines with J gene TRBJ2-7; the D gene is possibly TRBD1 (5 bases). The CDR3 consists of 14 residues. Germline-derived CDR1 and CDR2 are MNHEY and SVGAGI. The germline V and J ends were trimmed by 0 bases and 2 bases, with 8 bases remaining between them. In nucleotides, the CDR3 is TGTGCCAGCAGTTACTCGCCAGGGACCTACGAGCAGTACTTC. Protein product: CASSYSPGTYEQYF.

V and J are TRBV30 and TRBJ2-5, with 8 bases aligning to TRBD2. The germline CDR1 and CDR2 sequences are GTSNPN and SVGIG (reference sequence). This CDR3 has 14 amino acids. V was pared by 3 bases and J by 3 bases, with 6 bases of the junction left unmatched. The CDR3 here is CAWSTGLAEETQYF. Here the CDR3 DNA reads TGTGCCTGGAGCACAGGACTAGCCGAAGAGACCCAGTACTTC.

This clone has just a few counts. This chain links TRBV2 with TRBJ1-5; the match to TRBD1 covers 10 bases. Trimming at V came to 7 bases and at J to 5 bases, leaving 14 bases not matched to a gene. The germline V gene has CDR1 SNHLY and CDR2 FYNNEI. CDR3 size: 17 residues. Written as DNA, the CDR3 is TGTGCCAGCAACCCCAACCCCGGGACAGGGGTACATCAGCCCCAGCATTTT. Protein product: CASNPNPGTGVHQPQHF.

The chain recombines TRBV19 with TRBJ2-2; possible D gene TRBD1, 5 bases. Germline CDR1 and CDR2: LNHDA and SQIVND (reference sequence). V lost 6 bases, J lost 6 bases, and 14 bases lay in between. The CDR3 has 14 amino acids. The CDR3 region is CASRVRQKAGELFF. The CDR3 DNA sequence: TGTGCCAGTAGAGTTCGACAGAAGGCCGGGGAGCTGTTTTTT.

The sample holds a few counts of this clone. The chain joins TRBV10-2 to TRBJ1-2, with TRBD1 matching over 9 bases. Germline CDR1 WSHSY, CDR2 SAAADI. J was trimmed by 1 base and V by 7 bases; bases with no gene match: 19. The CDR3 contains 19 residues. The CDR3 sequence is CASTSRRRTGVLINYGYTF. CDR3 nucleotide sequence: TGCGCCAGCACCTCCCGTCGCCGGACAGGGGTACTGATTAACTATGGCTACACCTTC.

V and J are TRBV21-1 and TRBJ2-7; whether TRBD2, the table's D call, matches the DNA was not checked. TRBV21-1 is given as a pseudogene. This CDR3 comprises 19 residues. CDR3 protein: CASSKVRTSGGAPSYEQYF. CDR3 sequence (DNA): TGTGCCAGCAGCAAAGTGCGGACTAGCGGGGGGGCCCCTTCCTACGAGCAGTACTTC.

J is TRBJ1-2 and V is TRBV3-1 (or the pseudogene TRBV3-2); 7 nucleotides match TRBD1. CDR1 and CDR2 (germline): LGHDT, YNNKEL (reference sequence). The CDR3 length is 16 residues. V lost 4 bases to trimming and J lost 7 bases; unmatched junction nucleotides: 15. The CDR3 DNA reads as TGTGCCAGCAGCCTGGACGGAGGGAGGGGGCGCGGTGGCTACACCTTC. It translates to CASSLDGGRGRGGYTF.

The gene calls are TRBV5-1 and TRBJ2-7, with D possibly matching TRBD1 (5 bases). This CDR3 spans 13 amino acids. V shed 1 base and J shed 5 bases, with 10 bases lying between them. Per the germline V gene, CDR1 is SGHRS and CDR2 is YFSETQ. The CDR3 DNA follows: TGCGCCAGCAGCTTGTTGACAGAAGACGAGCAGTACTTC. This gives the protein CASSLLTEDEQYF.

This chain connects TRBV19 to TRBJ2-7, with D tentatively TRBD1 or TRBD2 (5 bases each). The CDR3 totals 16 residues. The V end was cut by 3 bases, the J end by 2 bases, with 17 bases between. Looked up from germline, CDR1 is LNHDA and CDR2 is SQIVND (reference sequence). CDR3 loop: CASSISGRDGTYEQYF. The DNA for the CDR3 is TGTGCCAGTAGTATTTCGGGGCGCGACGGTACCTACGAGCAGTACTTC.

This clone has more than one count but fewer than ten. The chain links TRBV4-1 to TRBJ1-2; 8 bases align to TRBD1. The CDR3 is made up of 14 amino acids. CDR1 is MGHRA, CDR2 YSYEKL, per germline. V was clipped by 0 bases and J by 8 bases; unmatched bases: 5. The CDR3 region is CASSQEDRVLGYTF. CDR3 DNA: TGCGCCAGCAGCCAAGAGGACAGGGTGCTCGGCTACACCTTC.

V gene TRBV20-1 combines with J gene TRBJ2-3; D assignment may be TRBD1 or TRBD2 (6 bases each). Deletions cut 3 bases from V and 1 base from J, with 17 bases between. Germline lookup yields CDR1 DFQATT and CDR2 SNEGSKA (reference sequence). The CDR3 length is 16 residues. The CDR3 here is CSASFGGGAGTDTQYF. The CDR3 bases are TGCAGTGCTAGTTTTGGGGGCGGGGCTGGCACAGATACGCAGTATTTT.

The chain uses TRBV29-1 and TRBJ1-1, with D perhaps matching TRBD1 (5 bases). Germline CDR1 and CDR2: SQVTM and ANQGSEA. This CDR3 spans 14 amino acids. The ends were cut back, 2 bases at V and 7 bases at J, with 17 bases in the middle. The CDR3 DNA follows: TGCAGCGTTGAATCGGTGAGGGGTAGTGGTGAAGCTTTCTTT. It yields the protein CSVESVRGSGEAFF.

This chain uses TRBV18 with TRBJ1-2; tentative D call: TRBD1 (6 bases). CDR1 is KGHSH, CDR2 LQKENI, per germline. V lost 3 bases, J lost 4 bases, and 12 bases lay in between. The CDR3 length is 14 residues. CDR3 coding DNA: TGTGCCAGCTCACCCGGACAGTCTGGCTATGGCTACACCTTC. The encoded protein is CASSPGQSGYGYTF. The entire variable domain, with the rest obtained from reference TRBV18 and TRBJ1-2, is as follows: NAGVMQNPRHLVRRRGQEARLRCSPMKGHSHVYWYRQLPEEGLKFMVYLQKENIIDESGMPKERFSAEFPKEGPSILRIQQVVRGDSAAYFCASSPGQSGYGYTFGSGTRLTVV.